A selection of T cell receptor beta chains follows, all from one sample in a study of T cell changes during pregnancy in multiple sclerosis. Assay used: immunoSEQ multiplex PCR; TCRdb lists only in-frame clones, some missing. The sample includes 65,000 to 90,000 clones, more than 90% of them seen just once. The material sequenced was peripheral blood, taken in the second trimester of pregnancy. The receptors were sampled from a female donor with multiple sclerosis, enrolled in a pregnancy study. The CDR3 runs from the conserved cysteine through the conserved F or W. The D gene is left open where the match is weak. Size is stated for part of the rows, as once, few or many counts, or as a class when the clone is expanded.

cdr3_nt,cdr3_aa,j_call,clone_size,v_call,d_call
TGCGCCAGCAGCCATCCCCCAGGGGGTACGTCCAATCAGCCCCAGCATTTT,CASSHPPGGTSNQPQHF,TRBJ1-5,.,TRBV4-1,TRBD1
TGTGCCAGCTCACCGATGGGACTAGCGGGAGGGACAGATACGCAGTATTTT,CASSPMGLAGGTDTQYF,TRBJ2-3,.,TRBV18,TRBD2
TGTGCCAGCTCACCATACGGACAGGCTCACTATGGCTACACCTTC,CASSPYGQAHYGYTF,TRBJ1-2,.,TRBV18,TRBD1
TGTGCCAGCAGTTACTTATCGAGGACAGGAACCTACGAGCAGTACTTC,CASSYLSRTGTYEQYF,TRBJ2-7,.,TRBV6-5,TRBD1
TGTGCCAGCAGTACGGACAGACTTAATGAAAAACTGTTTTTT,CASSTDRLNEKLFF,TRBJ1-4,.,TRBV6-5,.
TGTGCCAGCAGCGTCAGCTCGGGGACTAGCGGGACCAATGAGCAGTTCTTC,CASSVSSGTSGTNEQFF,TRBJ2-1,.,TRBV9,TRBD2
TGTGCCAGCGGAAGGGGCCTAAGTCGGGACACCGGGGAGCTGTTTTTT,CASGRGLSRDTGELFF,TRBJ2-2,.,TRBV27,.
TGTGCCAGCAGCTTAGGGGAGGGGGGAGTTAACGAGCAGTACTTC,CASSLGEGGVNEQYF,TRBJ2-7,.,TRBV7-6,.
TGCGCCAGCAGCCCGGCCTTGGTCGGGGGTGGAGATACGCAGTATTTT,CASSPALVGGGDTQYF,TRBJ2-3,.,TRBV5-1,.
TGCGCCAGCAGCCAAGACCTAGCGGGGAACACAGATACGCAGTATTTT,CASSQDLAGNTDTQYF,TRBJ2-3,.,TRBV4-3,TRBD2
TGTGCCAGCAGCTTAAATGGGGCCCAGACGGAGACCCAGTACTTC,CASSLNGAQTETQYF,TRBJ2-5,.,TRBV7-7,.
TGTGCCATCAGTGAGCTGGTAGCAGCAGATACGCAGTATTTT,CAISELVAADTQYF,TRBJ2-3,.,TRBV10-3,.
TGTGCCAGCAGTTTAGCGGCTATAGCGGGAGGGCCGGGGGAGACCCAGTACTTC,CASSLAAIAGGPGETQYF,TRBJ2-5,.,TRBV27,TRBD2
TGTGCCAGCAGCTTAGTGGGACAGGGGTACGAGCAGTACTTC,CASSLVGQGYEQYF,TRBJ2-7,.,TRBV7-2,TRBD1
TGTGCCAGCAGTTTGAGATCCTACGAGCAGTACTTC,CASSLRSYEQYF,TRBJ2-7,few,TRBV28,.
TGTGCCAGCAGCCTGGCGGGGGGGAAAGGCGAGCAGTACTTC,CASSLAGGKGEQYF,TRBJ2-7,.,TRBV7-2,TRBD2
TGTGCCACCAGCATGCAGGCGAACTATGGCTACACCTTC,CATSMQANYGYTF,TRBJ1-2,once,TRBV15,.
TGTGCCAGCAGCTTGGCCTTTCGGGAGAGGAACACTGAAGCTTTCTTT,CASSLAFRERNTEAFF,TRBJ1-1,.,TRBV5-4,.
TGTGCCAGCTCATGGGATAACAGGAGACCGAACACTGAAGCTTTCTTT,CASSWDNRRPNTEAFF,TRBJ1-1,.,TRBV18,.
TGCAGCGTTGACGAGGTTGGCTATGGCTACACCTTC,CSVDEVGYGYTF,TRBJ1-2,.,TRBV29-1,.
TGCGCCAGCAGCCCCGGGGGACAGTTTGGAAACACCATATATTTT,CASSPGGQFGNTIYF,TRBJ1-3,.,TRBV5-1,TRBD1
TGTGCCAGCAGTGGAGAAGAGCAGTTCTTC,CASSGEEQFF,TRBJ2-1,.,TRBV2,.
TGTGCCAGCAGGCAGGGACTTTACTATGGCTACACCTTC,CASRQGLYYGYTF,TRBJ1-2,few,TRBV6-1,.
TGTGCCAGTAGTGGGGACAGGGGGTTTTACAATGAGCAGTTCTTC,CASSGDRGFYNEQFF,TRBJ2-1,.,TRBV19,TRBD1
TGTGCCAGCAGCTTAGATAGAATAAGCGAGCAGTACTTC,CASSLDRISEQYF,TRBJ2-7,.,TRBV7-7,.
TGTGCCAGTAGTCCCCAGGGCGTCAACACTGAAGCTTTCTTT,CASSPQGVNTEAFF,TRBJ1-1,.,TRBV19,.
TGTGCCAGCAGTTGGGGACAGGGCGGCACAGATACGCAGTATTTT,CASSWGQGGTDTQYF,TRBJ2-3,.,TRBV27,TRBD1
TGTGCCAGCAGCCCCCAGACAGGGGGGTCAGGCTACACCTTC,CASSPQTGGSGYTF,TRBJ1-2,.,TRBV11-2,TRBD1
TGCGCCAGCAGCCTTGAGTTACAGGGTGACACCGGGGAGCTGTTTTTT,CASSLELQGDTGELFF,TRBJ2-2,.,TRBV5-1,.
TGCGCCAGCAGGGCGGACAGCGCCCGAGGTAATGGCTACACCTTC,CASRADSARGNGYTF,TRBJ1-2,.,TRBV5-1,.
TGTGCCAGCAGCTTGCAACAGGGAAACACCATATATTTT,CASSLQQGNTIYF,TRBJ1-3,.,TRBV7-9,.
TGTGCCAGCAGTGTAAAGGGGGGCACAGATACGCAGTATTTT,CASSVKGGTDTQYF,TRBJ2-3,.,TRBV6-4,.
TGCGCCAGCAGCCAAGATTTGGGACAGGGCCTCTACACCTTC,CASSQDLGQGLYTF,TRBJ1-2,once,TRBV4-3,TRBD1
TGTGCCAGCAGTTTGACGGGACACTACAATGAGCAGTTCTTC,CASSLTGHYNEQFF,TRBJ2-1,.,TRBV28,.
TGTGCCAGCAGCTTAGCGAGTCTACCCCATTCACCCCTCCACTTT,CASSLASLPHSPLHF,TRBJ1-6,.,TRBV7-9,.
TGTGCCAGCAGCTTGGGCCACGAGCAGTACTTC,CASSLGHEQYF,TRBJ2-7,.,TRBV25-1,.
TGTGCCAGTAGTCCCCTTCCGGGACAGGGGGCGCAGACCCAGTACTTC,CASSPLPGQGAQTQYF,TRBJ2-5,.,TRBV19,TRBD1